This TCR beta chain comes out of a study of blood T cell repertoires in COVID-19. The germline gives CDR1 SEHNR, CDR2 FQNEAQ (reference sequence). The germline V and J ends were trimmed by 5 bases and 2 bases, with 10 bases remaining between them. This CDR3 spans 14 amino acids. Clones were read by immunoSEQ multiplex PCR, and TCRdb kept only the in-frame ones, dropping some. In the table there are 250,000 to 300,000 clones, over 75% of which are singletons. The specimen sequenced was peripheral blood. The gene calls are TRBV7-9 and TRBJ1-3, with D unclear. The sequence was collected from a woman in her 30s with acute or convalescent COVID-19. In DNA form, the CDR3 reads TGTGCCAGCAGCGACGACTGGACTGGAAACACCATATATTTT. Translating it yields CASSDDWTGNTIYF.